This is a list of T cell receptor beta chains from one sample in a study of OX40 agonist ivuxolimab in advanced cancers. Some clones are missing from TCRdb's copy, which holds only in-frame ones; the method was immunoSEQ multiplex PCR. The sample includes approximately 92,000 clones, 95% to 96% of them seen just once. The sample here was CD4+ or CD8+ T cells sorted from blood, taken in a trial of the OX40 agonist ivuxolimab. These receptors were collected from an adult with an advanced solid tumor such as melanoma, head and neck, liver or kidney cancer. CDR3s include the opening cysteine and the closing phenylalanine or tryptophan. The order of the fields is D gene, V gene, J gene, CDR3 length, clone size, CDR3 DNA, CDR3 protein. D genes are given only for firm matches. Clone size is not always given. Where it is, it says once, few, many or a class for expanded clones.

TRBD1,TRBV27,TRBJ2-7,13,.,TGTGCCAGCAGGGGACAGGTCTCCTACGAGCAGTACTTC,CASRGQVSYEQYF
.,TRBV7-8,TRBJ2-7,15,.,TGTGCCAGCAGCTCCAGCGGTAGACCCCCCTACGAGCAGTACTTC,CASSSSGRPPYEQYF
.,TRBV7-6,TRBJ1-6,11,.,TGTGCCAGCAGCTCAACTTCACCCCTCCACTTT,CASSSTSPLHF
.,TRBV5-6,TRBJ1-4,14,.,TGTGCCAGCAGCTTGTACAGAGGAGGGGAAAAACTGTTTTTT,CASSLYRGGEKLFF
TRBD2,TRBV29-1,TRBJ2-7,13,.,TGCAGCGTCCAGCGGGAGCTTACCTACGAGCAGTACTTC,CSVQRELTYEQYF
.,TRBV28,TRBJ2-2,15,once,TGTGCCAGCAGTTTATACCGGGGTAGCACCGGGGAGCTGTTTTTT,CASSLYRGSTGELFF
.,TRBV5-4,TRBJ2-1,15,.,TGTGCCAGCAGCTTGGGGGGCGGCGCGAGCAATGAGCAGTTCTTC,CASSLGGGASNEQFF
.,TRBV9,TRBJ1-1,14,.,TGTGCCAGCAGCGTAGCAGGGTTGGGCACTGAAGCTTTCTTT,CASSVAGLGTEAFF
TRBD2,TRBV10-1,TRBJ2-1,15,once,TGCGCCAGCAGTGAGTCGACCGGGGGGGCCGTTGAGCAGTTCTTC,CASSESTGGAVEQFF
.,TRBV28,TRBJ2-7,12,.,TGTGCCAGCAGTTACAGGCCGGGCGAGCAGTACTTC,CASSYRPGEQYF
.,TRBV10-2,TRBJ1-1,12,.,TGCGCCAGCAGTGCCATGAACACTGAAGCTTTCTTT,CASSAMNTEAFF
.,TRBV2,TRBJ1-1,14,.,TGTGCCAGCAGTGAGGGAATGTCGTACACTGAAGCTTTCTTT,CASSEGMSYTEAFF
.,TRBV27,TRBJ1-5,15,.,TGTGCCAGCAGCTTGGCGGGGGTTAGCAATCAGCCCCAGCATTTT,CASSLAGVSNQPQHF
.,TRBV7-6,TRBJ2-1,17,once,TGTGCCAGCAGCTTAGGAGCTGCAGGAAACTCCTACAATGAGCAGTTCTTC,CASSLGAAGNSYNEQFF
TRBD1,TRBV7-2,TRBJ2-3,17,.,TGTGCCAGCAGCTTAGAGGACAGGGATCCCCCCACAGATACGCAGTATTTT,CASSLEDRDPPTDTQYF
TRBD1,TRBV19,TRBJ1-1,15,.,TGTGCCAGTAGTATAGTTCGGACAGGGACACTTGAAGCTTTCTTT,CASSIVRTGTLEAFF
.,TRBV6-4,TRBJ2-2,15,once,TGTGCCAGCAAATCAGGGGTCGGGGACACCGGGGAGCTGTTTTTT,CASKSGVGDTGELFF
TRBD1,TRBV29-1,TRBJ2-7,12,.,TGCAGCGCCCGGGACAGCTCCTACGAGCAGTACTTC,CSARDSSYEQYF
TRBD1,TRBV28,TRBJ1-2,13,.,TGTGCCAGCAGAGCCAGGACAGGGCAAGGCTACACCTTC,CASRARTGQGYTF
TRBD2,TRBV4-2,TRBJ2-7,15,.,TGTGCCAGCAGCCAAGTGGGACTAGCCGGGAGCGAGCAGTACTTC,CASSQVGLAGSEQYF
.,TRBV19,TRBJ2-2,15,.,TGTGCCAGTAGTATAGGGCCCCTAAACACCGGGGAGCTGTTTTTT,CASSIGPLNTGELFF
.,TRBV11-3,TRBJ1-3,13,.,TGTGCCAGCAGCTTAGCAACTGGAAACACCATATATTTT,CASSLATGNTIYF
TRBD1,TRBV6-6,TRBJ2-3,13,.,TGTGCCAGCACCGACAGGGGCCCAGATACGCAGTATTTT,CASTDRGPDTQYF
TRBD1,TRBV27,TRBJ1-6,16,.,TGTGCCAGCAGTCCTGGGACGGGACAGGGTGCGTCACCCCTCCACTTT,CASSPGTGQGASPLHF
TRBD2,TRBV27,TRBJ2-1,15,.,TGTGCCAGCAGTTTAACTCTAGCGGGGGGTAATGAGCAGTTCTTC,CASSLTLAGGNEQFF
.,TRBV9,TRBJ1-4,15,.,TGTGCCAGCAGCGTAGGTACGGCAACTAATGAAAAACTGTTTTTT,CASSVGTATNEKLFF
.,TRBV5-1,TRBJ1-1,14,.,TGCGCCAGCAGGCCTCTGGATATGAACACTGAAGCTTTCTTT,CASRPLDMNTEAFF
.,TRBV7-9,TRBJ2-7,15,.,TGTGCCAGCAGCCTAATAGGGGTAGGGGTGGACGAGCAGTACTTC,CASSLIGVGVDEQYF
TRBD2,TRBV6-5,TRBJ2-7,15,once,TGTGCCAGCAGTTACTCCGGGCGGGGGAACTACGAGCAGTACTTC,CASSYSGRGNYEQYF
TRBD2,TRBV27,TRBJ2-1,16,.,TGTGCCAGCAGTAGTCCTGATGGCGGGGGTTACAATGAGCAGTTCTTC,CASSSPDGGGYNEQFF
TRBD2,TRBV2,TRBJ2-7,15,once,TGTGCCAGCAGTGAAGGGCCTAGCGGGAGATACGAGCAGTACTTC,CASSEGPSGRYEQYF
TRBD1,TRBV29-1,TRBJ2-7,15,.,TGCAGCGTTGAATACGGGGACAGGACAACCTACGAGCAGTACTTC,CSVEYGDRTTYEQYF
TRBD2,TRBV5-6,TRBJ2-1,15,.,TGTGCCAGCAGCTTGTCGACTAGCGGGATCAATGAGCAGTTCTTC,CASSLSTSGINEQFF
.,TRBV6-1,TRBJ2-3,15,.,TGTGCCACCATAACAGGCCCCCTAGCAGCAGATACGCAGTATTTT,CATITGPLAADTQYF
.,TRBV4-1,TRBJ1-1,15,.,TGCGCCAGCAGCCAAGCGGGGGTTGGGAACACTGAAGCTTTCTTT,CASSQAGVGNTEAFF
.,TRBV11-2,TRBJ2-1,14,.,TGTGCCAGCAGCCCACCGGACAGCTACAATGAGCAGTTCTTC,CASSPPDSYNEQFF
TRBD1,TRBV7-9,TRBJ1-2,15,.,TGTGCCAGCAGCCCCCGGGACAGGGGGCTCTATGGCTACACCTTC,CASSPRDRGLYGYTF
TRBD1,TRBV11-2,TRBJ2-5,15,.,TGTGCCAGCAGCCCGACCGGGACAGGGGTCGAGACCCAGTACTTC,CASSPTGTGVETQYF
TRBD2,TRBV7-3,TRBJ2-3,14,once,TGTGCCAGCAGCCTTAGCGGGAGCACAGATACGCAGTATTTT,CASSLSGSTDTQYF
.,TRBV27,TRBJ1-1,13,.,TGTGCCAGCAGTTCTGTAGTGAACACTGAAGCTTTCTTT,CASSSVVNTEAFF
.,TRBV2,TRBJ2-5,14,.,TGTGCCAGCAGGGCTCAAGGGTGGCAAGAGACCCAGTACTTC,CASRAQGWQETQYF